The source of this TCR beta chain is a study of identical twins' blood T cells. About the study: About 50 million reads covered roughly 6 alpha-chain and roughly 6 beta-chain libraries.

Germline-derived CDR1 and CDR2 are DFQATT and SNEGSKA (reference sequence). The V end was cut by 3 bases, the J end by 2 bases, with 13 bases between. This CDR3 comprises 15 residues. This clonotype was counted only a few times. MiXCR was run by TCRdb on the 5' RACE reads, yielding one entry per CDR3 protein. The sample contains about 370,000 distinct CDR3 sequences, approximately 30% of which appear only once. This sequence was found in a woman aged 18-49 years in good health. The rearrangement links TRBV20-1 to TRBJ2-2; possibly TRBD1 for D (6 bases). Sequencing input: PBMCs. CDR3 sequence reads: CSASPQGSNTGELFF. The CDR3, as DNA: TGCAGTGCTAGCCCACAGGGATCCAACACCGGGGAGCTGTTTTTT.